Presented here are 18 T cell receptor beta chains from one specimen sequenced in a study of PD-L1 blockade in urothelial cancer. Libraries were prepared by immunoSEQ multiplex PCR; TCRdb keeps only in-frame clonotypes and omits some of them. Here the sample spans 27,000 or so clones, roughly 86% being singletons. The sample in question was PBMCs, obtained around atezolizumab (anti-PD-L1) treatment. These receptors came from a man aged 50-59 years with urothelial cancer.

The chain joins TRBV28 to TRBJ2-5; maybe TRBD2 (5 bases). Per the germline V gene, CDR1 is MDHEN and CDR2 is SYDVKM. The CDR3 contains 15 residues. Trimming took off 6 bases at V and 5 bases at J, with 19 bases between the two ends. CDR3 sequence reads: CASSSLRGVRETQYF. In DNA, the CDR3 is TGTGCCAGCAGCTCCTTACGGGGAGTAAGGGAGACCCAGTACTTC. The variable domain in full, with the rest retrieved from reference TRBV28 and TRBJ2-5, is DVKVTQSSRYLVKRTGEKVFLECVQDMDHENMFWYRQDPGLGLRLIYFSYDVKMKEKGDIPEGYSVSREKKERFSLILESASTNQTSMYLCASSSLRGVRETQYFGPGTRLLVL.

The count of this clone is one. This rearrangement joins TRBV5-6 to TRBJ1-5, with 10 nucleotides matching TRBD1. The junction had 4 bases not matched to a gene; V was cut back by 4 bases and J by 0 bases. This CDR3 is 16 amino acids long. Germline V gives CDR1 SGHDT, CDR2 YYEEEE. CDR3 amino acids: CASSAGTGDSNQPQHF. The CDR3 DNA sequence: TGTGCCAGCAGCGCGGGGACAGGGGATAGCAATCAGCCCCAGCATTTT.

This chain connects TRBV18 to TRBJ2-1; TRBD1 agrees at 9 bases. The trim removed 0 bases at V and 3 bases at J, leaving 3 bases unmatched. The CDR3 is 16 amino acids. The V gene's germline CDR1 is KGHSH and CDR2 LQKENI. CDR3 region: CASSPPRDRVYNEQFF. CDR3 DNA: TGTGCCAGCTCACCACCCCGGGACAGGGTCTACAATGAGCAGTTCTTC.

The chain combines TRBV18 with TRBJ2-5, with 7 nucleotides matching TRBD2. CDR3 size: 17 residues. Trimming removed 3 bases from V and 0 bases from J; junction bases left unmatched: 10. From germline, CDR1 is KGHSH and CDR2 LQKENI. Here the CDR3 DNA reads TGTGCCAGCTCACCCGACGGAGCGGCGGGGGACCAAGAGACCCAGTACTTC. Protein sequence: CASSPDGAAGDQETQYF.

The chain employs TRBV7-9 and TRBJ1-2; the D is unclear. V was clipped by 1 base and J by 0 bases, with 9 bases between them. The CDR3 runs to 15 residues. The germline V gene encodes CDR1 SEHNR and CDR2 FQNEAQ (reference sequence). CDR3 DNA: TGTGCCAGCAGCTTAGTTATGCGGCCTAACTATGGCTACACCTTC. Its translation: CASSLVMRPNYGYTF.

This clone was picked up one time. The chain joins TRBV11-3 to TRBJ2-1; 9 bases align to TRBD2. CDR3 length: 14 amino acids. V lost 4 bases to trimming and J lost 3 bases; unmatched junction nucleotides: 1. CDR1 SGHNT and CDR2 YENEEA come from the germline V gene. The CDR3 protein is CASSSSGIYNEQFF. The CDR3, as DNA: TGTGCCAGCAGCTCTAGCGGGATCTACAATGAGCAGTTCTTC.

The chain carries TRBV30 and TRBJ1-1; D not certain. Per germline, CDR1 GTSNPN and CDR2 SVGIG (reference sequence). V lost 4 bases and J 0 bases, leaving 12 bases between the germline ends. The CDR3 is 14 residues long. Here the CDR3 DNA reads TGTGCCTGGAACCCGGCGGGGTTGAACACTGAAGCTTTCTTT. This sequence encodes CAWNPAGLNTEAFF. Variable domain in full (rest from reference TRBV30 and TRBJ1-1): SQTIHQWPATLVQPVGSPLSLECTVEGTSNPNLYWYRQAAGRGLQLLFYSVGIGQISSEVPQNLSASRPQDRQFILSSKKLLLSDSGFYLCAWNPAGLNTEAFFGQGTRLTVV.

V usage is TRBV7-9 and J usage is TRBJ2-7, with 11 bases fitting TRBD1. Germline CDR1 is SEHNR and CDR2 is FQNEAQ (reference sequence). The J segment lost 4 bases and the V segment lost 3 bases, leaving 2 bases of the junction unmatched. The length of the CDR3 is 14 residues. The CDR3 sequence is CASSFGTGGYEQYF. CDR3 bases: TGTGCCAGCAGCTTCGGGACAGGGGGTTACGAGCAGTACTTC.

This clone was detected only once. The chain employs TRBV11-2 and TRBJ2-1; 10 bases fit TRBD2. Germline loops: CDR1 SGHAT, CDR2 FQNNGV. Trimming cost V 3 bases and J 8 bases; bases outside gene matches: 13. The CDR3 has 17 residues. The CDR3 protein is CASSLGIRAGGPDEQFF. In DNA form, the CDR3 reads TGTGCCAGCAGCTTGGGCATCCGAGCGGGAGGGCCTGATGAGCAGTTCTTC.

This chain links TRBV30 with TRBJ1-1; possibly TRBD1 for D (5 bases). The V gene's germline CDR1 is GTSNPN and CDR2 SVGIG (reference sequence). Trimming cost V 3 bases and J 3 bases, with 17 bases left between them. The CDR3 sequence is 15 residues long. CDR3 protein: CAWSAQGRGDTEAFF. DNA of the CDR3: TGTGCCTGGAGCGCTCAGGGTAGGGGTGACACTGAAGCTTTCTTT.

The gene calls are TRBV19 and TRBJ2-3; 11 bases agree with TRBD2. The V gene end was trimmed by 8 bases and the J gene end by 2 bases; junction bases not matched to a gene: 9. The V gene's germline CDR1 is LNHDA and CDR2 SQIVND (reference sequence). There are 16 residues in the CDR3. The CDR3 here is CASSPLAGAVTDTQYF. The CDR3 DNA follows: TGTGCCAGTTCCCCACTAGCGGGAGCAGTCACAGATACGCAGTATTTT.

The chain links TRBV30 to TRBJ2-7, with 8 bases aligning to TRBD1. Germline assignment: CDR1 GTSNPN and CDR2 SVGIG (reference sequence). The trim removed 6 bases at V and 1 base at J, leaving 20 bases unmatched. The CDR3 is 18 residues long. CDR3 DNA sequence: TGTGCCTGTCGCCGAGCAGGACAGGGATTAGCGGCTTCCTACGAGCAGTACTTC. This codes for CACRRAGQGLAASYEQYF. Together with reference TRBV30 and TRBJ2-7, the CDR3 gives the full variable domain: SQTIHQWPATLVQPVGSPLSLECTVEGTSNPNLYWYRQAAGRGLQLLFYSVGIGQISSEVPQNLSASRPQDRQFILSSKKLLLSDSGFYLCACRRAGQGLAASYEQYFGPGTRLTVT.

The chain uses TRBV6-1 and TRBJ2-1; 7 nucleotides agree with TRBD2. The CDR3 spans 15 residues. Germline trimming cut 7 bases from V and 2 bases from J; bases unmatched to any gene: 8. Germline V gene data show CDR1 as MNHNS and CDR2 as SASEGT. The CDR3 sequence: CASMRVAGAYNEQFF. CDR3 sequence (DNA): TGTGCCAGCATGCGTGTGGCGGGAGCCTACAATGAGCAGTTCTTC.

This clone was observed a handful of times. This chain joins TRBV30 and TRBJ1-5, with unresolved D. The germline V and J ends were trimmed by 3 bases and 2 bases, with 8 bases remaining between them. Germline V gene sequence: CDR1 GTSNPN, CDR2 SVGIG (reference sequence). The CDR3 loop spans 13 amino acids. As DNA, the CDR3 is TGTGCCTGGAGGGAGGGTCGCAATCAGCCCCAGCATTTT. Its translation: CAWREGRNQPQHF.

With respect to this clone: Mismatch with germline at one junction end may stem from a read error. The J gene is TRBJ1-6, the V gene TRBV6-5; possibly TRBD1 for D (6 bases). Germline CDR1 and CDR2: MNHEY and SVGAGI. The CDR3 is made up of 15 amino acids. The CDR3 region is CASSYTGSFNSPLHF. The CDR3 DNA reads as TGTGCCAGCAGTTACACAGGGTCCTTTAATTCACCCCTCCACTTT.

This clone was picked up one time. The V and J genes are TRBV5-5 and TRBJ2-5, with TRBD1 as a possible D gene (5 bases). V lost 3 bases, J lost 4 bases, and 16 bases lay in between. This CDR3 has 15 amino acids. Germline assignment: CDR1 SGHKS and CDR2 YYEKEE (reference sequence). CDR3 protein: CASSSQGWARETQYF. CDR3 DNA sequence: TGTGCCAGCAGCTCTCAGGGTTGGGCTAGAGAGACCCAGTACTTC.

The V call is TRBV12-5, the J call TRBJ1-1; tentative D call: TRBD1 (5 bases). Germline lookup yields CDR1 LGHNT and CDR2 FRNRAP. The CDR3 length is 13 residues. V was cut by 4 bases and J by 5 bases, with 11 bases left in between. CDR3 nucleotide sequence: TGTGCTAGTGGTTCCTGGGGGGGGACTGAAGCTTTCTTT. Residues: CASGSWGGTEAFF.

V and J are TRBV5-4 and TRBJ1-2, with D unresolved. The length of the CDR3 is 14 residues. CDR1 SGHNT and CDR2 YYREEE come from the germline V gene (reference sequence). V gave up 1 base and J gave up 4 bases, with 11 bases separating them. Here the CDR3 reads CASSLIGQIYGYTF. Written as DNA, the CDR3 is TGTGCCAGCAGCTTGATTGGTCAGATCTATGGCTACACCTTC. The full variable domain, with the rest looked up from reference TRBV5-4 and TRBJ1-2, is ETGVTQSPTHLIKTRGQQVTLRCSSQSGHNTVSWYQQALGQGPQFIFQYYREEENGRGNFPPRFSGLQFPNYSSELNVNALELDDSALYLCASSLIGQIYGYTFGSGTRLTVV.